The 31 T cell receptor beta chains below all came from one sample that was sequenced in a study of blood T cell repertoires in COVID-19. Sequenced by immunoSEQ multiplex PCR; TCRdb stores in-frame clones only, minus some. In the table there are around 150,000 clones, around 81% of which are singletons. The specimen sequenced was peripheral blood. These receptors were taken from a man in his sixties with active or convalescent COVID-19.

V is TRBV19 and J is TRBJ1-5; the D gene is possibly TRBD1 (6 bases). This CDR3 has 16 residues. Trimming removed 7 bases at V and 6 bases at J, with 22 bases between. Germline V gene sequence: CDR1 LNHDA, CDR2 SQIVND (reference sequence). The CDR3 DNA follows: TGTGCCAGTACCCATGGGGGCCGGGGATCAGGTCAGCCCCAGCATTTT. Its protein product is CASTHGGRGSGQPQHF.

This chain connects TRBV5-1 to TRBJ2-3; 10 positions agree with TRBD2. The CDR3 covers 16 residues. J gave up 6 bases and V 5 bases, and 12 bases lay outside the gene matches. From germline, CDR1 is SGHRS and CDR2 YFSETQ. The CDR3 loop is CASSLGTSVIGDTQYF. The CDR3 coding sequence is TGCGCCAGCAGTCTGGGGACTAGCGTGATAGGGGATACGCAGTATTTT.

CDR3 in DNA: TGTGCCAGCAGCTCACCGACAGGGAGCTCCTATAATTCACCCCTCCACTTT. Translated, it gives CASSSPTGSSYNSPLHF. This chain joins TRBV7-8 and TRBJ1-6, with 7 bases aligning to TRBD1. The CDR3 is 17 amino acids. CDR1 SGHVS and CDR2 FQNEAQ come from the germline V gene. V was pared by 4 bases and J by 0 bases, with 6 bases of the junction left unmatched.

This chain connects TRBV27 to TRBJ2-6; D is perhaps TRBD1 (5 bases). The CDR3 is made up of 15 amino acids. Trimming cost V 5 bases and J 0 bases, with 8 bases left between them. Germline V gene lookup returns CDR1 MNHEY and CDR2 SMNVEV (reference sequence). CDR3 region: CASSLDSSGANVLTF. CDR3 nucleotide sequence: TGTGCCAGCAGTCTAGACAGCTCTGGGGCCAACGTCCTGACTTTC.

This clone was observed a single time. This chain uses TRBV11-2 with TRBJ2-3; 10 bases align to TRBD1. Germline values: CDR1 SGHAT, CDR2 FQNNGV. The CDR3 has 15 amino acids. V gave up 5 bases and J gave up 1 base; unmatched junction bases: 3. The chain's CDR3 is CASSTGTGGTDTQYF. The CDR3 DNA reads as TGTGCCAGCAGCACCGGGACAGGGGGCACAGATACGCAGTATTTT.

The rearrangement joins TRBV5-6 to TRBJ2-1, with 7 positions matching TRBD1. CDR1 and CDR2 from the germline V gene are SGHDT and YYEEEE. The CDR3 consists of 16 residues. Trimming took 4 bases from V and 3 from J; bases not matched to a gene: 10. This chain's CDR3 is CASSVFTGTVYNEQFF. The CDR3 bases are TGTGCCAGCAGCGTATTCACCGGGACAGTCTACAATGAGCAGTTCTTC.

The chain has TRBV18 and TRBJ2-2; 9 nucleotides agree with TRBD1. CDR1 and CDR2 (germline): KGHSH, LQKENI. V lost 3 bases and J lost 4; bases outside the gene matches: 6. The CDR3 sequence is 16 residues long. CDR3 residues: CASSPPTGGGTGELFF. DNA for the CDR3: TGTGCCAGCTCACCCCCAACAGGGGGCGGCACCGGGGAGCTGTTTTTT.

V usage is TRBV19 and J usage is TRBJ2-7, with TRBD1 matching 8 bases. V lost 7 bases, J lost 7 bases, and 15 bases stayed unmatched. The CDR3 length is 15 residues. Germline loops: CDR1 LNHDA, CDR2 SQIVND (reference sequence). CDR3 nucleotides: TGTGCCAGTACGAATGACCCCAGGGGGCTTGGGGAGCAGTACTTC. Its protein product is CASTNDPRGLGEQYF.

This chain links TRBV2 with TRBJ2-7; 9 bases match TRBD1. Germline assignment: CDR1 SNHLY and CDR2 FYNNEI. The CDR3 contains 14 residues. V lost 5 bases, J lost 2 bases, and 4 bases stayed unmatched. This chain's CDR3 is CASSTGTGPYEQYF. The CDR3 nucleotides read TGTGCCAGCAGTACCGGGACAGGGCCCTACGAGCAGTACTTC.

The chain links TRBV18 to TRBJ2-2; D is perhaps TRBD1 (6 bases). In germline, CDR1 is KGHSH, CDR2 LQKENI. V shed 2 bases and J shed 2 bases, with 18 bases lying between them. The length of the CDR3 is 18 residues. The CDR3 sequence is CASSPVEQGSLNTGELFF. DNA of the CDR3: TGTGCCAGCTCACCAGTGGAGCAGGGGTCCCTCAACACCGGGGAGCTGTTTTTT.

Only a few counts were recorded for this clone. The chain joins TRBV7-3 to TRBJ2-3, with D unclear. The CDR3 totals 15 residues. With 1 base removed from V and 0 bases from J, the gap between germline ends came to 8 bases. The germline gives CDR1 SGHTA, CDR2 FQGTGA. The CDR3 DNA sequence: TGTGCCAGCAGCTTAATGGGCAAGAGCACAGATACGCAGTATTTT. This translates into CASSLMGKSTDTQYF. Full variable domain (outside the CDR3, taken from reference TRBV7-3 and TRBJ2-3): GAGVSQTPSNKVTEKGKYVELRCDPISGHTALYWYRQSLGQGPEFLIYFQGTGAADDSGLPNDRFFAVRPEGSVSTLKIQRTERGDSAVYLCASSLMGKSTDTQYFGPGTRLTVL.

The V call is TRBV11-3, the J call TRBJ2-1, with 10 bases aligning to TRBD2. V was pared by 5 bases and J by 7 bases, with 8 bases of the junction left unmatched. Germline CDR1 SGHNT, CDR2 YENEEA. The CDR3 length is 15 residues. In DNA form, the CDR3 reads TGTGCCAGCAGCAGCAGCGGGAGGGCCTGGAATGAGCAGTTCTTC. Amino acids: CASSSSGRAWNEQFF.

This clone was found once. This rearrangement joins TRBV10-2 to TRBJ1-5; D may be TRBD1 (6 bases). CDR1 is WSHSY, CDR2 SAAADI, per germline. V was trimmed by 2 bases and J by 4 bases, leaving 12 bases between them. The CDR3 totals 15 residues. The CDR3 here is CASSEGRGPNQPQHF. The CDR3 DNA is TGCGCCAGCAGTGAGGGCAGGGGACCGAATCAGCCCCAGCATTTT.

The chain carries TRBV24-1 and TRBJ1-2; 9 bases line up with TRBD1. Germline V gene data show CDR1 as KGHDR and CDR2 as SFDVKD. This CDR3 contains 15 residues. J was trimmed by 6 bases and V by 4 bases; bases with no gene match: 8. The CDR3: CATSEGTGRKNGYTF. The CDR3 DNA reads TGTGCCACCAGTGAGGGGACAGGGAGAAAGAATGGCTACACCTTC.

This chain links TRBV6-1 with TRBJ2-7, with D tentatively TRBD1 (6 bases). V lost 2 bases, J lost 4 bases, and 12 bases lay in between. This CDR3 has 14 amino acids. Looked up from germline, CDR1 is MNHNS and CDR2 is SASEGT. The CDR3 spells CASSEQGYLYEQYF. For the CDR3, the DNA is TGTGCCAGCAGTGAACAGGGGTATTTGTACGAGCAGTACTTC.

The rearrangement joins TRBV5-6 to TRBJ2-5; TRBD2 is a possible D gene (5 bases). The CDR3 covers 14 residues. Per the germline V gene, CDR1 is SGHDT and CDR2 is YYEEEE. V lost 0 bases, J lost 5 bases, and 11 bases lay in between. CDR3 amino acids: CASSLERGGETQYF. The CDR3 nucleotides read TGTGCCAGCAGCTTGGAACGGGGTGGGGAGACCCAGTACTTC.

The V gene is TRBV28, the J gene TRBJ1-3; 7 nucleotides agree with TRBD1. The germline V gene has CDR1 MDHEN and CDR2 SYDVKM. The CDR3 is made up of 15 amino acids. J was trimmed by 5 bases and V by 5 bases; bases with no gene match: 9. Here the CDR3 reads CASSPADRPRNTIYF. The CDR3 region has the DNA TGTGCCAGCAGTCCGGCGGACAGGCCGAGAAACACCATATATTTT.

The chain has TRBV27 and TRBJ2-1; a weak D match, TRBD1 (7 bases). The germline V gene has CDR1 MNHEY and CDR2 SMNVEV (reference sequence). The CDR3 is 16 residues long. Trimming took 5 bases from V and 6 from J, leaving 20 bases between them. The CDR3 DNA follows: TGTGCCAGCAGTCCCCGCGCGGCAGGGGGGATCAATGAGCAGTTCTTC. Amino acids: CASSPRAAGGINEQFF.

The chain has TRBV9 and TRBJ1-6; TRBD1 might be the D (6 bases). Germline V lookup: CDR1 SGDLS, CDR2 YYNGEE. The CDR3 spans 15 residues. The V end lost 3 bases, the J end lost 7 bases, and 14 bases lay between the germline ends. CDR3 region: CASSGGGSFNSPLHF. CDR3 nucleotides: TGTGCCAGCAGCGGGGGGGGCTCCTTCAATTCACCCCTCCACTTT. The full variable domain, rest sourced from reference TRBV9 and TRBJ1-6, is DSGVTQTPKHLITATGQRVTLRCSPRSGDLSVYWYQQSLDQGLQFLIQYYNGEERAKGNILERFSAQQFPDLHSELNLSSLELGDSALYFCASSGGGSFNSPLHFGNGTRLTVT.

Written as DNA, the CDR3 is TGTGCCAGCAGCGCCCTGGGACTAGCTTCCTACAATGAGCAGTTCTTC. This codes for CASSALGLASYNEQFF. The rearrangement uses TRBV7-2 and TRBJ2-1; 9 nucleotides match TRBD2. Germline V lookup: CDR1 SGHTA, CDR2 FQGNSA. The CDR3 extends over 16 amino acids. V gave up 5 bases and J gave up 1 base; unmatched junction bases: 6.

This clone was detected only a few times. The chain carries TRBV5-5 and TRBJ1-1; D perhaps matches TRBD1 (6 bases). The CDR3 has 17 amino acids. Germline CDR1 SGHKS, CDR2 YYEKEE (reference sequence). V was shortened by 4 bases and J by 3 bases, with 22 bases between the two germline ends. CDR3 nucleotides: TGTGCCAGCAGCCGGTTTCACTACGGACAGTTCGACACTGAAGCTTTCTTT. Translating gives CASSRFHYGQFDTEAFF.

The chain joins TRBV28 to TRBJ2-6, with 7 nucleotides matching TRBD1. CDR1 MDHEN and CDR2 SYDVKM come from the germline V gene. The CDR3 contains 14 residues. V dropped 10 bases and J dropped 1; count of bases not matched to a gene: 4. This CDR3 is CATTGPSGANVLTF. The CDR3 nucleotides are TGTGCCACGACAGGGCCATCTGGGGCCAACGTCCTGACTTTC. Using reference TRBV28 and TRBJ2-6 for the parts outside the CDR3, the full variable domain is DVKVTQSSRYLVKRTGEKVFLECVQDMDHENMFWYRQDPGLGLRLIYFSYDVKMKEKGDIPEGYSVSREKKERFSLILESASTNQTSMYLCATTGPSGANVLTFGAGSRLTVL.

V and J are TRBV5-1 and TRBJ2-5; no definite D call. The V gene lost 4 bases and the J gene lost 5 bases, with 12 bases spanning the gap. The CDR3 consists of 13 residues. Germline loops: CDR1 SGHRS, CDR2 YFSETQ. CDR3 sequence reads: CASSTRVGETQYF. DNA of the CDR3: TGCGCCAGCAGCACTCGGGTTGGGGAGACCCAGTACTTC.

V usage is TRBV15 and J usage is TRBJ1-2; no clear D. Germline V gene sequence: CDR1 LNHNV, CDR2 YYDKDF (reference sequence). Trimming took off 3 bases at V and 0 bases at J, with 5 bases between the two ends. The CDR3 sequence is 13 residues long. CDR3: CATSRFTNYGYTF. The CDR3, as DNA: TGTGCCACCAGCAGGTTTACTAACTATGGCTACACCTTC.

The chain has TRBV6-4 and TRBJ2-2; D is unclear. This CDR3 region has 14 residues. Germline V gene data show CDR1 as MRHNA and CDR2 as SNTAGT. Trimming pared 6 bases from V and 4 bases from J, leaving 12 bases between. This CDR3 is CASSAAEFTGELFF. Written as DNA, the CDR3 is TGTGCCAGCAGCGCGGCGGAGTTCACCGGGGAGCTGTTTTTT.

In this sample, this clone turned up a few times. The chain combines TRBV9 with TRBJ1-4; D is perhaps TRBD1 (5 bases). With 4 bases removed from V and 7 bases from J, the gap between germline ends came to 23 bases. Germline V gives CDR1 SGDLS, CDR2 YYNGEE. The CDR3 is made up of 17 amino acids. In nucleotides, the CDR3 is TGTGCCAGCAGCTGGGGGGGTGACAGACGAGGGAGTGAAAAACTGTTTTTT. It translates to CASSWGGDRRGSEKLFF.

The chain combines TRBV2 with TRBJ1-2, with 9 bases matching TRBD1. V trimming: 4 bases; J trimming: 3 bases; junction bases outside the gene matches: 3. CDR3 length equals 14 residues. CDR1 and CDR2 (germline): SNHLY, FYNNEI. CDR3 sequence reads: CASSAGTGYYGYTF. CDR3 nucleotide sequence: TGTGCCAGCAGTGCCGGGACAGGGTACTATGGCTACACCTTC.

The rearrangement uses TRBV5-6 and TRBJ2-7; TRBD1 matches at 10 bases. V dropped 4 bases and J dropped 5; count of bases not matched to a gene: 6. Germline V lookup: CDR1 SGHDT, CDR2 YYEEEE. This CDR3 has 14 residues. CDR3 sequence (DNA): TGTGCCAGCAGCCTGGACAGGGGGATCGACGAGCAGTACTTC. Its translation is CASSLDRGIDEQYF.

This chain connects TRBV5-1 to TRBJ2-7, with TRBD1 matching 9 bases. CDR3 length: 13 amino acids. The J segment lost 5 bases and the V segment lost 4 bases, leaving 4 bases of the junction unmatched. Per germline, CDR1 SGHRS and CDR2 YFSETQ. The CDR3 region is CASSPTGGNEQYF. As DNA, the CDR3 is TGCGCCAGCAGCCCAACAGGGGGCAACGAGCAGTACTTC. Drawing the rest from reference TRBV5-1 and TRBJ2-7, the complete variable domain is KAGVTQTPRYLIKTRGQQVTLSCSPISGHRSVSWYQQTPGQGLQFLFEYFSETQRNKGNFPGRFSGRQFSNSRSEMNVSTLELGDSALYLCASSPTGGNEQYFGPGTRLTVT.

The chain employs TRBV19 and TRBJ1-1; 9 bases line up with TRBD1. The germline V gene has CDR1 LNHDA and CDR2 SQIVND (reference sequence). Unmatched junction bases numbered 6, after V lost 9 bases and J lost 10 bases. The length of the CDR3 is 11 residues. CDR3 nucleotide sequence: TGTGCCAGCGACAGGGGGGGTGGAGCTTTCTTT. Residues: CASDRGGGAFF.

The J gene is TRBJ1-4, the V gene TRBV4-1; TRBD1 matches at 9 bases. V was pared by 2 bases and J by 0 bases, with 10 bases of the junction left unmatched. Germline loops: CDR1 MGHRA, CDR2 YSYEKL. This CDR3 has 19 amino acids. The CDR3 DNA reads TGCGCCAGCAGCCAATCTTCGCGACAGGGGGGGCCAACTAATGAAAAACTGTTTTTT. Translated: CASSQSSRQGGPTNEKLFF.